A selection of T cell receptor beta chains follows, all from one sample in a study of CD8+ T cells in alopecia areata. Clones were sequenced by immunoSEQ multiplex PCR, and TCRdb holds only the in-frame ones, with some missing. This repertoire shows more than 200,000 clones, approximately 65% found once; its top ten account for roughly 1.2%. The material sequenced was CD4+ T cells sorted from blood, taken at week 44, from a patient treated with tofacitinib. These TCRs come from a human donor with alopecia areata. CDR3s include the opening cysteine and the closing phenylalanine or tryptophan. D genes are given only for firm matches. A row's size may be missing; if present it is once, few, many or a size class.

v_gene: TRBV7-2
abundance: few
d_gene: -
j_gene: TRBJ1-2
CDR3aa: CASSLGTAYGYTF
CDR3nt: TGTGCCAGCAGCTTAGGGACAGCCTATGGCTACACCTTC

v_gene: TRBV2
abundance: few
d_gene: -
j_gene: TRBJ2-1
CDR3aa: CASSDLVSYNEQFF
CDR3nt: TGTGCCAGCAGTGATCTAGTCTCCTACAATGAGCAGTTCTTC

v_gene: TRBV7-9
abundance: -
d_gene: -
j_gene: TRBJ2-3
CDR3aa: CASSFRGSATDTQYF
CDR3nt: TGTGCCAGCAGCTTTAGGGGGTCTGCGACAGATACGCAGTATTTT

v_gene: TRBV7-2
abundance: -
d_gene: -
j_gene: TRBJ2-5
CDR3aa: CASSLRQQETQYF
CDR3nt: TGTGCCAGCAGCTTACGGCAGCAAGAGACCCAGTACTTC

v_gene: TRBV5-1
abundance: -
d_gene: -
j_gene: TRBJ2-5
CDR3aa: CASSLEWKEETQYF
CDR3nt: TGCGCCAGCAGCTTGGAATGGAAGGAAGAGACCCAGTACTTC

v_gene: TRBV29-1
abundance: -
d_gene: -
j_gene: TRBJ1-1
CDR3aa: CSVLSGYQPLF
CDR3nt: TGCAGCGTTCTGAGTGGGTATCAGCCGCTATTT

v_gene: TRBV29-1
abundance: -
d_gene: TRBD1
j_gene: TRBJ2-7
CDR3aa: CSGLTGQGDEQYF
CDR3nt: TGCAGCGGACTTACGGGACAGGGTGACGAGCAGTACTTC

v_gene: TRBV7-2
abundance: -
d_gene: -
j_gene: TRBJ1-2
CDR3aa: CASSLARMGLTTKGGYTF
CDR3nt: TGTGCCAGCAGCTTAGCGCGTATGGGACTGACAACTAAGGGGGGCTACACCTTC

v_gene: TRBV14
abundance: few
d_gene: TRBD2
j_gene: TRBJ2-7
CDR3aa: CASSQGGRPLEQYF
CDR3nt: TGTGCCAGCAGCCAAGGCGGGAGGCCCCTCGAGCAGTACTTC

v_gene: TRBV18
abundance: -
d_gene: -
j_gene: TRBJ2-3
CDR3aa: CASSPKWGGTDTQYF
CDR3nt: TGTGCCAGCTCACCAAAGTGGGGTGGCACAGATACGCAGTATTTT

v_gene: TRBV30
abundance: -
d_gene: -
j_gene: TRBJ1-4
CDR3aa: CAWSVRGATNEKLFF
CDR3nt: TGTGCCTGGAGTGTACGGGGTGCAACTAATGAAAAACTGTTTTTT

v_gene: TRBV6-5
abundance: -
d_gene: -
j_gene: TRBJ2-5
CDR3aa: CASSNQETQYF
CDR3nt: TGTGCCAGCAGTAACCAAGAGACCCAGTACTTC

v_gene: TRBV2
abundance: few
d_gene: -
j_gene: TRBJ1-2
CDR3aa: CASSEALSGRGYTF
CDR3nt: TGTGCCAGCAGTGAAGCGCTATCAGGGCGGGGCTACACCTTC

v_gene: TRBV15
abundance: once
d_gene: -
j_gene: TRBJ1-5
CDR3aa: CATSPGAVSQPQHF
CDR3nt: TGTGCCACCAGCCCCGGGGCGGTCAGTCAGCCCCAGCATTTT

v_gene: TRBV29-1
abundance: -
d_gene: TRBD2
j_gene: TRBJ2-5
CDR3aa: CSGTGLAAQETQYF
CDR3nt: TGCAGCGGGACGGGACTAGCGGCTCAAGAGACCCAGTACTTC

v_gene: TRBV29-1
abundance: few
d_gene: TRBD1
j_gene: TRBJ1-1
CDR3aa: CSVGPGQENTEAFF
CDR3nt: TGCAGCGTTGGTCCCGGACAGGAGAACACTGAAGCTTTCTTT

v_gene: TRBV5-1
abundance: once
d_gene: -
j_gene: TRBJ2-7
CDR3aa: CASSLRVSGGDYEQYF
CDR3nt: TGCGCCAGCAGCTTGCGTGTTTCCGGGGGAGACTACGAGCAGTACTTC

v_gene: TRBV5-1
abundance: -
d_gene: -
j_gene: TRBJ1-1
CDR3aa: CASSLLVNTEAFF
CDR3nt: TGCGCCAGCAGCTTGCTCGTGAACACTGAAGCTTTCTTT

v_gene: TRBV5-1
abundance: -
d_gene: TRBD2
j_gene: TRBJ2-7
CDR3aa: CASSPGGNTYEQYF
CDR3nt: TGCGCCAGCAGCCCGGGGGGAAATACCTACGAGCAGTACTTC

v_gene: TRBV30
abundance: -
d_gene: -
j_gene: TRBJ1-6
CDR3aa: CAWSHGGSPLHF
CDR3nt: TGTGCCTGGAGTCACGGTGGTTCACCCCTCCACTTT

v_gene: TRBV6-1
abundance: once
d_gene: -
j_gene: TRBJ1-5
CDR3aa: CASGPQHF
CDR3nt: TGTGCCAGTGGTCCCCAGCATTTT

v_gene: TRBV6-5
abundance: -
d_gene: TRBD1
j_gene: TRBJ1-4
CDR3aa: CASRTGTVNEKLFF
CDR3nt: TGTGCCAGCAGGACCGGGACAGTTAATGAAAAACTGTTTTTT

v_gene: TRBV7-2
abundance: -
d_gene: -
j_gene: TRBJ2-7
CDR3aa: CASSYGGWADKSYEQYF
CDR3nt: TGTGCCAGCAGCTACGGTGGGTGGGCCGACAAATCGTACGAGCAGTACTTC

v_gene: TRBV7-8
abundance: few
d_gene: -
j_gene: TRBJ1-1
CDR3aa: CASSLRGRVNTEAFF
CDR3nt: TGTGCCAGCAGCTTGAGGGGTAGAGTCAACACTGAAGCTTTCTTT

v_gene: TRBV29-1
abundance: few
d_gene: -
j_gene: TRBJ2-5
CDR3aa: CSVEVQGETQYF
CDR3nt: TGCAGCGTTGAAGTACAGGGAGAGACCCAGTACTTC

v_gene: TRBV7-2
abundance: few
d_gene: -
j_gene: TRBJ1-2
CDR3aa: CASDRQLTTNYGYTF
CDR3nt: TGTGCCAGCGACAGACAGCTTACAACTAACTATGGCTACACCTTC

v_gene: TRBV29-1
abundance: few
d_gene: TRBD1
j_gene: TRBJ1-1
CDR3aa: CSVQGMNTEAFF
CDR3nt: TGCAGCGTACAGGGGATGAACACTGAAGCTTTCTTT

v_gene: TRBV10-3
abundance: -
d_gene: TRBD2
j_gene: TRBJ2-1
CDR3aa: CAISEGAGGGNEQFF
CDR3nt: TGTGCCATCAGTGAGGGAGCGGGGGGGGGAAATGAGCAGTTCTTC

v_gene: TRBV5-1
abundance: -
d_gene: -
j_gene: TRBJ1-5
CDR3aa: CASSPDSNQPQHF
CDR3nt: TGCGCCAGCAGCCCCGACAGTAATCAGCCCCAGCATTTT

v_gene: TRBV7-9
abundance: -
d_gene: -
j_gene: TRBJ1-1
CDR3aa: CASSLVIEQAFF
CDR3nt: TGTGCCAGCAGCTTAGTAATAGAACAAGCTTTCTTT

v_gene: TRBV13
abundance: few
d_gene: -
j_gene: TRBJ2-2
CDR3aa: CASSLLEGVGELFF
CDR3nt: TGTGCCAGCAGCCTCCTTGAAGGGGTCGGGGAGCTGTTTTTT

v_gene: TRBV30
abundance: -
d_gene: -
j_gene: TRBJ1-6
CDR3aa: CAWSVLGRNSPLHF
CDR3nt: TGTGCCTGGAGTGTACTGGGACGCAATTCACCCCTCCACTTT

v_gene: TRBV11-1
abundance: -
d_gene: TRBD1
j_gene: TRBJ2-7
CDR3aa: CASSLGQGVREQYF
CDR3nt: TGTGCCAGCAGCTTGGGACAGGGGGTTCGGGAGCAGTACTTC

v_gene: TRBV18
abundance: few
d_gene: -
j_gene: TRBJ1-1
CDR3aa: CASSPGNTEAFF
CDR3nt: TGTGCCAGCTCACCCGGGAACACGGAAGCTTTCTTT

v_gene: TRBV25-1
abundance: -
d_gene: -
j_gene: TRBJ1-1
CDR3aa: CASRDTGMNTEAFF
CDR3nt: TGTGCCAGCAGAGACACAGGGATGAACACTGAAGCTTTCTTT

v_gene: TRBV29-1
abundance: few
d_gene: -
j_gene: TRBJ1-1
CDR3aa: CISVSSGKAFF
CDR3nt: TGCATCAGCGTTAGTTCGGGGAAAGCTTTCTTT

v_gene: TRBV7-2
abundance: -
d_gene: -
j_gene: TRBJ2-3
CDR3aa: CASSLKAQGRTDTQYF
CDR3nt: TGTGCCAGCAGCTTAAAGGCCCAAGGGAGGACAGATACGCAGTATTTT

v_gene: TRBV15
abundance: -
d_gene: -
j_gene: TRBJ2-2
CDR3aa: CATSREGRGSATGELFF
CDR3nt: TGTGCCACCAGCAGAGAGGGCAGGGGTTCTGCCACCGGGGAGCTGTTTTTT

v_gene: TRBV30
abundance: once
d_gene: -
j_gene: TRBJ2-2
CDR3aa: CAWSVRGPLPSTGGELFF
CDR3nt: TGTGCCTGGAGTGTACGGGGGCCTTTGCCCTCGACCGGCGGGGAGCTGTTTTTT

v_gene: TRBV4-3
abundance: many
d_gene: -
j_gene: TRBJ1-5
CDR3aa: CASSPSRGNQPQHF
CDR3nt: TGCGCCAGCAGCCCCAGCAGGGGTAATCAGCCCCAGCATTTT

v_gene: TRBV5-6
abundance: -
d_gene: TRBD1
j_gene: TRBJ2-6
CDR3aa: CASSLGQGTESGANVLTF
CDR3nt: TGTGCCAGCAGCTTAGGACAGGGGACTGAGTCTGGGGCCAACGTCCTGACTTTC

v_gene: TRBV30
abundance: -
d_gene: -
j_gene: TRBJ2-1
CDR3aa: CAWSVIMGEQFF
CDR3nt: TGTGCCTGGAGTGTAATAATGGGAGAGCAGTTCTTC

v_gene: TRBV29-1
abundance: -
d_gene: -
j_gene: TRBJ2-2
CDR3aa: CSVEMGNTGELFF
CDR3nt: TGCAGCGTTGAGATGGGTAACACCGGGGAGCTGTTTTTT

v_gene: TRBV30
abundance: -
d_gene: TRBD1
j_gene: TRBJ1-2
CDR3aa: CAWSHGQGGYGYTF
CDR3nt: TGTGCCTGGAGCCACGGACAGGGCGGGTATGGCTACACCTTC

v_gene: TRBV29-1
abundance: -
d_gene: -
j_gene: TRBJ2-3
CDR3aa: CSVEDGANTQYF
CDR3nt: TGCAGCGTTGAAGACGGGGCGAATACGCAGTATTTT

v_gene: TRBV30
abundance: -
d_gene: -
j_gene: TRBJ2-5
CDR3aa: CAWSLHAGNQETQYF
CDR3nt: TGTGCCTGGAGTTTACACGCAGGGAACCAAGAGACCCAGTACTTC

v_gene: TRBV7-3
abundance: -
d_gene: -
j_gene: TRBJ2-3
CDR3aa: CASSSSTDTQYF
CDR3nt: TGTGCCAGCAGCTCCTCCACAGATACGCAGTATTTT

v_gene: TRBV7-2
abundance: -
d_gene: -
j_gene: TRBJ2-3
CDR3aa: CASSLAGSGISFDTQYF
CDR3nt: TGTGCCAGCAGCTTAGCGGGTTCTGGGATCTCGTTTGATACGCAGTATTTT

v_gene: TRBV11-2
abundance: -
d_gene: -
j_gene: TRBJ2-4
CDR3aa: CASSLDSNWGIQYF
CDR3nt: TGTGCCAGCAGCTTAGACTCAAACTGGGGCATTCAGTACTTC

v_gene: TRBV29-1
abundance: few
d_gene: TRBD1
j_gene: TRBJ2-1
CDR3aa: CSAVRGQSEQFF
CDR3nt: TGCAGCGCCGTGAGGGGGCAATCGGAGCAGTTCTTC

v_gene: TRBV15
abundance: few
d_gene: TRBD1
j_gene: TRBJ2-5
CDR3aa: CATSRDGTEEETQYF
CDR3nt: TGTGCCACCAGCAGAGACGGGACAGAAGAAGAGACCCAGTACTTC

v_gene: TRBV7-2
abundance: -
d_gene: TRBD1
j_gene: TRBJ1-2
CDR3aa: CASSGSTGNYGYTF
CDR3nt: TGTGCCAGCAGCGGATCGACAGGGAACTATGGCTACACCTTC

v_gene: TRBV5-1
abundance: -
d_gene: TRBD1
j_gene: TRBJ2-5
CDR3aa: CASSLQGAGVEEQYF
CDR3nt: TGCGCCAGCAGCTTACAGGGGGCTGGGGTGGAGGAGCAGTACTTC